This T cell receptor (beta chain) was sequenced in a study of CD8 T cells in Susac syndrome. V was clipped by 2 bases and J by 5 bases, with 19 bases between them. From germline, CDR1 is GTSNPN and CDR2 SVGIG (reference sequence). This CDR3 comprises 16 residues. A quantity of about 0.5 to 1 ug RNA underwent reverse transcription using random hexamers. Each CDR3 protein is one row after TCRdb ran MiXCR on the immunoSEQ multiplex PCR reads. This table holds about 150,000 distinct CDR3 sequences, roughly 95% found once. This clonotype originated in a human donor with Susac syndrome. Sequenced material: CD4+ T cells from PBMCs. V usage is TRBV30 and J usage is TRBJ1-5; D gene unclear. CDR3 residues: CAWSTRGAWAYQPQHF. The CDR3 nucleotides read TGTGCCTGGAGTACCCGGGGAGCGTGGGCTTATCAGCCCCAGCATTTT. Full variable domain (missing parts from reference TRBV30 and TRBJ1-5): SQTIHQWPATLVQPVGSPLSLECTVEGTSNPNLYWYRQAAGRGLQLLFYSVGIGQISSEVPQNLSASRPQDRQFILSSKKLLLSDSGFYLCAWSTRGAWAYQPQHFGDGTRLSIL.